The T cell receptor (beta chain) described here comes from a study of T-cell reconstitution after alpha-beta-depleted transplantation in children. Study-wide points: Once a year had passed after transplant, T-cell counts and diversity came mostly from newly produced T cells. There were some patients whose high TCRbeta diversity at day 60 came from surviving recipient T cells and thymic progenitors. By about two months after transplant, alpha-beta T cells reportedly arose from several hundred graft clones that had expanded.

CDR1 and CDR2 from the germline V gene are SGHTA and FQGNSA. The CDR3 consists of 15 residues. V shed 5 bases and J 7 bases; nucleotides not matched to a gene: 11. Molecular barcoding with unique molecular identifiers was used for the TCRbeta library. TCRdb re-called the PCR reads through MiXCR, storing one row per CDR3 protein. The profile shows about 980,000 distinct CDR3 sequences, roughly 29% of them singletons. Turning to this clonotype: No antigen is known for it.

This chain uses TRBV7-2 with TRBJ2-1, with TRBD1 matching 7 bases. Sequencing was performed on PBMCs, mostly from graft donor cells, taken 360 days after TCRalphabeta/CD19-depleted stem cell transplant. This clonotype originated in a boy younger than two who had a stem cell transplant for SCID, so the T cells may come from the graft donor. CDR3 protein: CASSLDRVVLNEQFF. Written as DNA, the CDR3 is TGTGCCAGCAGCCTCGACAGGGTTGTTCTGAATGAGCAGTTCTTC.